One sample yielded the 27 T cell receptor beta chains listed below, sequenced in a study of human T cells and chemical hapten exposure. TCRdb processed the RACE reads anew with MiXCR; each CDR3 protein has one entry. The sample records about 39,000 distinct CDR3 sequences, roughly 13% being singletons. Time point meaning: patch test 3, about 24 weeks after DPC sensitization. As to treatment: therapeutic diphenylcyclopropenone sensitization with weekly scalp DPC. Unfractionated whole blood was the source of the extracted total RNA. The sequences come from whole blood, collected in connection with sensitization to the hapten diphenylcyclopropenone (DPC). The receptors shown here come from a woman in her forties with alopecia areata. Some clones in this sample may be carry-over from other donors' samples.

This chain uses TRBV2 with TRBJ2-5; D not certain. Germline loops: CDR1 SNHLY, CDR2 FYNNEI. This CDR3 has 13 amino acids. Trimming took off 3 bases at V and 2 bases at J, with 7 bases between the two ends. The CDR3 sequence is CASSDHSQETQYF. The CDR3 DNA follows: TGTGCCAGCAGTGATCATTCTCAAGAGACCCAGTACTTC.

This rearrangement joins TRBV5-1 to TRBJ2-7, with D possibly being TRBD2 (5 bases). Germline CDR1 reads SGHRS; CDR2 reads YFSETQ. V lost 0 bases and J 2 bases, leaving 9 bases between the germline ends. CDR3 size: 14 residues. The CDR3 loop reads CASSLARETYEQYF. In nucleotides, the CDR3 is TGCGCCAGCAGCTTGGCTCGGGAAACCTACGAGCAGTACTTC. The variable domain in full, completed from reference TRBV5-1 and TRBJ2-7, reads KAGVTQTPRYLIKTRGQQVTLSCSPISGHRSVSWYQQTPGQGLQFLFEYFSETQRNKGNFPGRFSGRQFSNSRSEMNVSTLELGDSALYLCASSLARETYEQYFGPGTRLTVT.

This clonotype was counted many times. This chain connects TRBV19 to TRBJ1-4, with D tentatively TRBD1 (5 bases). V was cut by 0 bases and J by 8 bases, with 13 bases left in between. Germline assignment: CDR1 LNHDA and CDR2 SQIVND (reference sequence). CDR3 length equals 15 residues. The CDR3 region is CASSIEAKGWEKLFF. The DNA for the CDR3 is TGTGCCAGTAGTATAGAAGCCAAGGGGTGGGAAAAACTGTTTTTT.

The rearrangement uses TRBV18 and TRBJ1-1, with 7 bases matching TRBD1. The germline gives CDR1 KGHSH, CDR2 LQKENI. After removal of 3 bases from V and 0 bases from J, the junction contained 7 bases not matched to a gene. The length of the CDR3 is 16 residues. The CDR3 is CASSPSWGQLNTEAFF. The DNA for the CDR3 is TGTGCCAGCTCACCGAGTTGGGGACAGTTGAACACTGAAGCTTTCTTT.

This clonotype was picked up many times. The chain employs TRBV9 and TRBJ2-1; D is unclear. Trimming left V 4 bases short and J 6 bases short, with 8 bases between. The CDR3 spans 12 residues. The germline V gene has CDR1 SGDLS and CDR2 YYNGEE. CDR3 in amino acids: CASSLTTNEQFF. DNA of the CDR3: TGTGCCAGCAGCCTCACAACCAATGAGCAGTTCTTC. Full variable domain (outside the CDR3, taken from reference TRBV9 and TRBJ2-1): DSGVTQTPKHLITATGQRVTLRCSPRSGDLSVYWYQQSLDQGLQFLIQYYNGEERAKGNILERFSAQQFPDLHSELNLSSLELGDSALYFCASSLTTNEQFFGPGTRLTVL.

Here the CDR3 DNA reads TGTGCCAGCAGTCAGGACGCCGGAGTGGATACGCAGTATTTT. This gives the protein CASSQDAGVDTQYF. The rearrangement links TRBV25-1 to TRBJ2-3, with D hard to call. Germline values: CDR1 MGHDK, CDR2 SYGVNS. The CDR3 loop spans 14 amino acids. V shed 5 bases and J shed 6 bases, with 15 bases lying between them.

Only a few counts were recorded for this clonotype. The chain recombines TRBV19 with TRBJ2-3; D may be TRBD1 (7 bases). V dropped 10 bases and J dropped 0 bases, with 23 bases sitting between them. Germline V gene lookup returns CDR1 LNHDA and CDR2 SQIVND (reference sequence). CDR3 size: 17 residues. The CDR3 DNA reads TGTGCCACCAGGGGGGTCGGGAGCCAGACTAGCACAGATACGCAGTATTTT. This translates into CATRGVGSQTSTDTQYF.

Ten or more counts support this clonotype. The CDR3 DNA reads as TGTGCCAGCTCACCATGGCAGGGCCGAGAGACCCAGTACTTC. It encodes CASSPWQGRETQYF. The chain is built from TRBV18 and TRBJ2-5; a weak D match, TRBD1 (5 bases). From germline, CDR1 is KGHSH and CDR2 LQKENI. V was cut by 2 bases and J by 4 bases, with 11 bases left in between. The CDR3 loop spans 14 amino acids.

The chain combines TRBV7-6 with TRBJ1-4; D perhaps matches TRBD1 (5 bases). The V end was cut by 5 bases, the J end by 2 bases, with 9 bases between. Per germline, CDR1 SGHVS and CDR2 FNYEAQ. CDR3 length: 14 amino acids. This CDR3 reads CASSPDSTNEKLFF. The CDR3 DNA is TGTGCCAGCAGCCCCGACAGTACTAATGAAAAACTGTTTTTT.

This clonotype occurred many times. The V and J genes are TRBV29-1 and TRBJ2-3; D is perhaps TRBD2 (5 bases). Trimming shortened V by 0 bases and J by 4 bases, and 11 bases separated the two germline ends. This CDR3 has 14 residues. From germline, CDR1 is SQVTM and CDR2 ANQGSEA. The chain's CDR3 is CSVEERGRADTQYF. The CDR3 bases are TGCAGCGTTGAAGAACGGGGAAGGGCAGATACGCAGTATTTT.

This chain links TRBV4-3 with TRBJ2-2; the match to TRBD2 covers 9 bases. The V gene's germline CDR1 is LGHNA and CDR2 YSLEER. The V segment lost 1 base and the J segment 4 bases; nucleotides outside the gene matches: 4. CDR3 length: 16 amino acids. The CDR3 nucleotides are TGCGCCAGCAGCCAAGGTCCAGCGGGGGGCACCGGGGAGCTGTTTTTT. This translates into CASSQGPAGGTGELFF.

This clonotype was seen only a few times. The V and J genes are TRBV1 and TRBJ2-7; TRBD1, as called in the table, went unchecked against the DNA. TRBV1 has pseudogene status. This CDR3 has 15 amino acids. The CDR3 DNA sequence: TGCACCAGCAGCCAAGGCCCAGGGATTATCTACGAGCAGTACTTC. Protein: CTSSQGPGIIYEQYF.

This clonotype was recorded a few times. This chain joins TRBV5-5 and TRBJ1-6; D is perhaps TRBD1 (5 bases). With 4 bases removed from V and 5 bases from J, the gap between germline ends came to 13 bases. CDR3 length equals 15 residues. CDR1 SGHKS and CDR2 YYEKEE come from the germline V gene (reference sequence). The CDR3 DNA is TGTGCCAGCAGCCCCCGGGGACCGAATAATTCACCCCTCCACTTT. Its translation: CASSPRGPNNSPLHF.

This clonotype has a handful of counts. This rearrangement joins TRBV10-3 to TRBJ1-5; the match to TRBD1 covers 7 bases. With 9 bases clipped from V and 4 bases from J, the junction kept 3 bases outside the gene matches. The germline CDR1 and CDR2 sequences are ENHRY and SYGVKD. CDR3 size: 12 residues. CDR3 sequence reads: CAMGQPNQPQHF. The CDR3, as DNA: TGTGCCATGGGACAGCCAAATCAGCCCCAGCATTTT.

The gene calls are TRBV7-3 and TRBJ2-1; D is possibly TRBD1 or TRBD2 (6 bases each). CDR1 is SGHTA, CDR2 FQGTGA, per germline. Trimming took 4 bases from V and 4 from J, leaving 11 bases between them. The CDR3 consists of 14 residues. The CDR3 DNA reads TGTGCCAGCAGCTCGGGGGCCCCTTACAATGAGCAGTTCTTC. The encoded protein is CASSSGAPYNEQFF.

This clonotype occurred a few times. The chain carries TRBV28 and TRBJ2-2; no definite D call. The CDR3 has 13 residues. Germline assignment: CDR1 MDHEN and CDR2 SYDVKM. V lost 7 bases to trimming and J lost 6 bases, with 12 bases between them. The CDR3: CASIKLWAGELFF. The CDR3, as DNA: TGTGCCAGCATTAAGCTATGGGCCGGGGAGCTGTTTTTT.

The chain couples TRBV10-2 to TRBJ1-5, with 12 bases fitting TRBD1. From germline, CDR1 is WSHSY and CDR2 SAAADI. Germline trimming cut 10 bases from V and 6 bases from J; bases unmatched to any gene: 4. The CDR3 runs to 13 residues. The CDR3 DNA reads as TGCGCCATCGGGACAGGGGGCCCTCAGCCCCAGCATTTT. Amino acid sequence: CAIGTGGPQPQHF.

The gene calls are TRBV6-2 or TRBV6-3 and TRBJ1-5, with TRBD1 matching over 8 bases. This CDR3 spans 14 amino acids. From germline, CDR1 is MNHEY and CDR2 SVGEGT. The V and J ends lost 6 bases and 6 bases, in that order; junction bases with no gene match: 7. CDR3 residues: CASRRTGNGQPQHF. In DNA, the CDR3 is TGTGCCAGCAGAAGGACAGGGAATGGTCAGCCCCAGCATTTT.

This clonotype was seen at least ten times. V usage is TRBV7-2 and J usage is TRBJ1-5, with 7 bases identical to TRBD1. The CDR3 totals 16 residues. The germline CDR1 and CDR2 sequences are SGHTA and FQGNSA. Trimming cost V 4 bases and J 4 bases; bases outside gene matches: 10. In DNA form, the CDR3 reads TGTGCCAGCAGCTCCGACAGGGCCTTCTCTAATCAGCCCCAGCATTTT. Its translation is CASSSDRAFSNQPQHF. Using reference TRBV7-2 and TRBJ1-5 for the parts outside the CDR3, the full variable domain is GAGVSQSPSNKVTEKGKDVELRCDPISGHTALYWYRQSLGQGLEFLIYFQGNSAPDKSGLPSDRFSAERTGGSVSTLTIQRTQQEDSAVYLCASSSDRAFSNQPQHFGDGTRLSIL.

This clonotype was observed a handful of times. The chain has TRBV28 and TRBJ2-3; D unresolved. This CDR3 has 11 amino acids. CDR1 is MDHEN, CDR2 SYDVKM, per germline. The V and J ends lost 7 bases and 0 bases respectively, with 2 bases between them. CDR3 DNA sequence: TGTGCCAGCACCAGCACAGATACGCAGTATTTT. As protein: CASTSTDTQYF. Variable domain in full (rest from reference TRBV28 and TRBJ2-3): DVKVTQSSRYLVKRTGEKVFLECVQDMDHENMFWYRQDPGLGLRLIYFSYDVKMKEKGDIPEGYSVSREKKERFSLILESASTNQTSMYLCASTSTDTQYFGPGTRLTVL.

The table lists this clonotype with many counts. The chain combines TRBV9 with TRBJ2-7; D unclear. With 0 bases removed from V and 0 bases from J, the gap between germline ends came to 10 bases. The CDR3 totals 15 residues. Germline loops: CDR1 SGDLS, CDR2 YYNGEE. CDR3 protein: CASSVGVGSSYEQYF. The CDR3 coding sequence is TGTGCCAGCAGCGTAGGGGTCGGCAGCTCCTACGAGCAGTACTTC.

This clonotype turned up a few times. This chain links TRBV28 with TRBJ1-2, with 8 bases matching TRBD1. Germline V lookup: CDR1 MDHEN, CDR2 SYDVKM. The CDR3 has 15 residues. The V segment lost 6 bases and the J segment 4 bases; nucleotides outside the gene matches: 10. CDR3 nucleotide sequence: TGTGCCAGCAGCTCCGGACAGGGTGGGCTCTATGGCTACACCTTC. Translated: CASSSGQGGLYGYTF.

This clonotype was observed many times. The chain carries TRBV12-3 or TRBV12-4 and TRBJ2-3; D perhaps matches TRBD2 (6 bases). Trimming shortened V by 1 base and J by 4 bases, and 15 bases separated the two germline ends. The length of the CDR3 is 16 residues. The CDR3 sequence: CASSLVGSGAADTQYF. The CDR3 region has the DNA TGTGCCAGCAGTTTAGTCGGTTCGGGAGCGGCAGATACGCAGTATTTT.

This clonotype has ten or more counts. V is TRBV2 and J is TRBJ2-3, with a tentative D call TRBD1 (6 bases). V was cut by 2 bases and J by 6 bases, with 12 bases left in between. This CDR3 is 14 amino acids long. The germline V gene encodes CDR1 SNHLY and CDR2 FYNNEI. In DNA form, the CDR3 reads TGTGCCAGCAGTGAACAGGGGAGAGGGGATACGCAGTATTTT. Translated: CASSEQGRGDTQYF.

V usage is TRBV7-8 and J usage is TRBJ2-2; maybe TRBD2 (6 bases). Trimming took 7 bases from V and 6 from J, leaving 21 bases between them. Looked up from germline, CDR1 is SGHVS and CDR2 is FQNEAQ. This CDR3 is built from 16 residues. CDR3 coding DNA: TGTGCCAGCACCCTCGGGACTCCCTTTGGGGCCGGGGAGCTGTTTTTT. Encoded protein: CASTLGTPFGAGELFF.

Only a few counts were recorded for this clonotype. For the CDR3, the DNA is TGTGCCAGCTCCGGACAGGGGACTGAAGCTTTCTTT. Translation gives CASSGQGTEAFF. V is TRBV2 and J is TRBJ1-1; 9 positions agree with TRBD1. V shed 8 bases and J 5 bases; nucleotides not matched to a gene: 3. The CDR3 has 12 residues. Germline lookup yields CDR1 SNHLY and CDR2 FYNNEI.

The gene calls are TRBV10-3 and TRBJ2-3; D is uncertain. Trimming pared 4 bases from V and 1 base from J, leaving 12 bases between. Germline V lookup: CDR1 ENHRY, CDR2 SYGVKD. This CDR3 has 15 amino acids. As DNA, the CDR3 is TGTGCCATCAGTGTGGGATCCCCGGGCACAGATACGCAGTATTTT. This sequence encodes CAISVGSPGTDTQYF.